The 29 T cell receptor beta chains below were found in one sample sequenced in a study of CD8 T cells in Susac syndrome. RNA, at about 0.45 to 1 ug, was reverse transcribed with random hexamers. TCRdb redid the calling of the immunoSEQ multiplex PCR reads with MiXCR, one entry per CDR3 protein. The sample yields over 95,000 distinct CDR3 sequences, around nine tenths seen once. Material: CD4+ T cells from PBMCs. The receptor set was obtained from a human donor in good health.

This chain connects TRBV7-8 to TRBJ2-1; D may match TRBD1 or TRBD2 (5 bases each). CDR1 is SGHVS, CDR2 FQNEAQ, per germline. The germline V and J ends were trimmed by 11 bases and 5 bases, with 19 bases remaining between them. The CDR3 is made up of 14 amino acids. The CDR3 DNA follows: TGTGCCGGCTCTCCCCGGGACGAGCACAATGAGCAGTTCTTC. Translation: CAGSPRDEHNEQFF.

This chain links TRBV7-8 with TRBJ1-2; 12 bases are shared with TRBD1. V lost 5 bases, J lost 8 bases, and 6 bases stayed unmatched. The germline V gene has CDR1 SGHVS and CDR2 FQNEAQ. CDR3 length: 14 amino acids. CDR3 amino acids: CASSRTGTGGGYTF. CDR3 nucleotide sequence: TGTGCCAGCAGCAGAACCGGGACAGGGGGCGGCTACACCTTC.

This chain uses TRBV29-1 with TRBJ1-1, with D possibly being TRBD1 (6 bases). Trimming took off 0 bases at V and 4 bases at J, with 15 bases between the two ends. The CDR3 contains 15 residues. CDR1 SQVTM and CDR2 ANQGSEA come from the germline V gene. CDR3 sequence: CSVEDLGGGGTEAFF. In nucleotides, the CDR3 is TGCAGCGTTGAAGATCTAGGGGGAGGCGGCACTGAAGCTTTCTTT.

This clonotype was detected only once. The chain combines TRBV20-1 with TRBJ2-1; unclear D gene. There are 14 residues in the CDR3. V was cut by 3 bases and J by 1 base, with 10 bases left in between. CDR1 DFQATT and CDR2 SNEGSKA come from the germline V gene (reference sequence). CDR3 coding DNA: TGCAGTGCTAGTCGGCAGACTTCCTACAATGAGCAGTTCTTC. Translating gives CSASRQTSYNEQFF.

The chain recombines TRBV6-2 or TRBV6-3 with TRBJ2-1; 8 bases are shared with TRBD2. Germline V lookup: CDR1 MNHEY, CDR2 SVGEGT. CDR3 length: 16 residues. V shed 9 bases, J shed 0 bases, and the junction held 10 bases outside the gene matches. The CDR3 DNA is TGTGCCAGTTCGCGGCGGGGGGCCAACTCCTACAATGAGCAGTTCTTC. Its translation: CASSRRGANSYNEQFF.

This clonotype has a single count. The chain joins TRBV3-1 to TRBJ2-7, with 8 bases aligning to TRBD1. Germline CDR1 reads LGHDT; CDR2 reads YNNKEL (reference sequence). The CDR3 totals 14 residues. With 4 bases clipped from V and 7 bases from J, the junction kept 9 bases outside the gene matches. CDR3 loop: CASSLGQGLGEQYF. The CDR3 nucleotides are TGTGCCAGCAGCCTTGGACAGGGCTTGGGGGAGCAGTACTTC.

J is TRBJ2-1 and V is TRBV4-3; TRBD2 aligns across 9 bases. The V segment lost 3 bases and the J segment 4 bases; nucleotides outside the gene matches: 4. The germline gives CDR1 LGHNA, CDR2 YSLEER. The CDR3 totals 15 residues. As DNA, the CDR3 is TGCGCCAGCAGCCAGCGGGGGGGCACATACAATGAGCAGTTCTTC. As protein: CASSQRGGTYNEQFF.

CDR3 loop: CAWSPQKTGRWTEAFF. The CDR3 region has the DNA TGTGCCTGGAGTCCCCAGAAGACAGGGAGGTGGACTGAAGCTTTCTTT. The rearrangement uses TRBV30 and TRBJ1-1, with 7 bases aligning to TRBD1. Germline values: CDR1 GTSNPN, CDR2 SVGIG (reference sequence). V gave up 2 bases and J gave up 5 bases; unmatched junction bases: 14. The CDR3 runs to 16 residues.

J is TRBJ1-5 and V is TRBV2; no reliable D call. Germline assignment: CDR1 SNHLY and CDR2 FYNNEI. Trimming cost V 2 bases and J 6 bases, with 11 bases left between them. The CDR3 totals 14 residues. This CDR3 reads CASSESGTVQPQHF. The CDR3 DNA follows: TGTGCCAGCAGTGAATCGGGCACGGTTCAGCCCCAGCATTTT.

The J gene is TRBJ2-1, the V gene TRBV6-2 or TRBV6-3; D possibly corresponds to TRBD2 (7 bases). Germline-derived CDR1 and CDR2 are MNHEY and SVGEGT. This CDR3 contains 15 residues. Trimming removed 8 bases from V and 6 bases from J, with 20 bases in between. The CDR3 reads CASLLSGASGNEQFF. CDR3 sequence (DNA): TGTGCCAGCCTCCTTTCGGGGGCTAGCGGCAATGAGCAGTTCTTC.

The V and J genes are TRBV10-2 and TRBJ1-1; no firm D call. Germline lookup yields CDR1 WSHSY and CDR2 SAAADI. This CDR3 is 15 amino acids long. The V and J ends lost 5 bases and 2 bases respectively, with 15 bases between them. This chain's CDR3 is CASSPGPGSNTEAFF. Written as DNA, the CDR3 is TGCGCCAGCAGTCCGGGCCCGGGGAGTAACACTGAAGCTTTCTTT.

This clonotype has a handful of counts. The chain joins TRBV7-2 to TRBJ2-7; D gene uncertain. The V gene's germline CDR1 is SGHTA and CDR2 FQGNSA. This CDR3 has 14 residues. Trimming removed 2 bases from V and 3 bases from J, with 11 bases in between. For the CDR3, the DNA is TGTGCCAGCAGCTTAAATGTCCGGTTCTACGAGCAGTACTTC. Translated: CASSLNVRFYEQYF.

The J gene is TRBJ1-4, the V gene TRBV29-1; 11 bases fit TRBD1. Germline lookup yields CDR1 SQVTM and CDR2 ANQGSEA. This CDR3 comprises 14 residues. The trim removed 3 bases at V and 8 bases at J, leaving 5 bases unmatched. The CDR3 loop is CSVDPGTGGEKLFF. CDR3 nucleotide sequence: TGCAGCGTTGACCCCGGGACAGGGGGGGAAAAACTGTTTTTT.

The CDR3 DNA follows: TGCAGCGTTGGACAGTCCACCCAAGAGACCCAGTACTTC. Amino acids: CSVGQSTQETQYF. V usage is TRBV29-1 and J usage is TRBJ2-5; D possibly corresponds to TRBD1 (5 bases). Germline V gene sequence: CDR1 SQVTM, CDR2 ANQGSEA. V lost 4 bases and J 1 base, leaving 10 bases between the germline ends. The CDR3 covers 13 residues.

The chain recombines TRBV29-1 with TRBJ1-5; TRBD1 might be the D (6 bases). The CDR3 extends over 13 amino acids. The V end lost 6 bases, the J end lost 5 bases, and 14 bases lay between the germline ends. CDR1 is SQVTM and CDR2 is ANQGSEA in the germline V gene. Here the CDR3 DNA reads TGCAGCGTGGCGACAGGAGGTGATCAGCCCCAGCATTTT. Protein sequence: CSVATGGDQPQHF.

The chain links TRBV2 to TRBJ2-4; D uncertain. Germline V gene data show CDR1 as SNHLY and CDR2 as FYNNEI. The CDR3 is made up of 14 amino acids. V shed 2 bases and J shed 6 bases, with 11 bases lying between them. The CDR3 nucleotides read TGTGCCAGCAGTGAAACGAGATCCGGAAACATTCAGTACTTC. Its protein product is CASSETRSGNIQYF.

This chain connects TRBV7-2 to TRBJ2-7; tentatively, D is TRBD1 (5 bases). The germline V gene has CDR1 SGHTA and CDR2 FQGNSA. V was shortened by 4 bases and J by 0 bases, with 10 bases between the two germline ends. CDR3 length: 14 amino acids. The CDR3 coding sequence is TGTACCAGCAGCTCCCAGGGTACCTCCTACGAGCAGTACTTC. Translated: CTSSSQGTSYEQYF.

The V gene is TRBV20-1, the J gene TRBJ2-5; 11 nucleotides align to TRBD2. V shed 4 bases and J 3 bases; nucleotides not matched to a gene: 7. Looked up from germline, CDR1 is DFQATT and CDR2 is SNEGSKA (reference sequence). The CDR3 covers 15 residues. The CDR3 here is CSATLAGEVKETQYF. In DNA form, the CDR3 reads TGCAGTGCTACACTAGCGGGGGAGGTAAAAGAGACCCAGTACTTC.

The rearrangement uses TRBV12-3 or TRBV12-4 and TRBJ2-1, with a tentative D call TRBD2 (5 bases). This CDR3 contains 12 residues. Trimming pared 6 bases from V and 9 bases from J, leaving 12 bases between. CDR3: CASRKGGLEQFF. DNA of the CDR3: TGTGCCAGCAGGAAAGGCGGGCTTGAGCAGTTCTTC.

This sequence joins TRBV4-2 and TRBJ2-1; no reliable D call. The CDR3 is made up of 11 amino acids. Deletions cut 0 bases from V and 9 bases from J, with 3 bases between. Germline V lookup: CDR1 LGHNA, CDR2 YNFKEQ. The CDR3 is CASSQDGEQFF. The CDR3 nucleotides read TGTGCCAGCAGCCAAGACGGTGAGCAGTTCTTC.

This chain uses TRBV5-1 with TRBJ2-2; D ambiguous. The CDR3 runs to 17 residues. The germline V gene has CDR1 SGHRS and CDR2 YFSETQ. V lost 4 bases, J lost 2 bases, and 18 bases lay in between. CDR3: CASSVPLSTENTGELFF. The DNA of the CDR3 is TGCGCCAGCAGCGTACCCTTAAGCACGGAAAACACCGGGGAGCTGTTTTTT.

The rearrangement uses TRBV6-6 and TRBJ1-2, with D possibly matching TRBD1 (6 bases). The germline V gene encodes CDR1 MNHNY and CDR2 SVGAGI (reference sequence). The CDR3 runs 16 residues. Trimming pared 0 bases from V and 4 bases from J, leaving 15 bases between. The CDR3 is CASSYSVTGDVYGYTF. The CDR3 nucleotides are TGTGCCAGCAGTTACTCGGTGACAGGAGACGTCTATGGCTACACCTTC.

The genes are TRBV6-2 or TRBV6-3 and TRBJ2-5; no firm D call. Germline values: CDR1 MNHEY, CDR2 SVGEGT. Trimming left V 2 bases short and J 1 base short, with 2 bases between. This CDR3 is built from 12 residues. CDR3 amino acids: CASSYRQETQYF. CDR3 coding DNA: TGTGCCAGCAGTTACCGCCAAGAGACCCAGTACTTC.

The chain links TRBV30 to TRBJ2-1, with 11 bases that match TRBD1. CDR1 and CDR2 from the germline V gene are GTSNPN and SVGIG (reference sequence). This CDR3 region has 14 residues. Unmatched junction bases numbered 7, after V lost 5 bases and J lost 7 bases. The chain's CDR3 is CAWDRDRGRNEQFF. CDR3 DNA sequence: TGTGCCTGGGACCGGGACAGGGGGAGAAATGAGCAGTTCTTC. Looking up the rest from reference TRBV30 and TRBJ2-1 gives the full variable domain: SQTIHQWPATLVQPVGSPLSLECTVEGTSNPNLYWYRQAAGRGLQLLFYSVGIGQISSEVPQNLSASRPQDRQFILSSKKLLLSDSGFYLCAWDRDRGRNEQFFGPGTRLTVL.

The chain recombines TRBV7-2 with TRBJ2-7, with TRBD2 matching 10 bases. The CDR3 extends over 14 amino acids. Germline CDR1 is SGHTA and CDR2 is FQGNSA. V was clipped by 4 bases and J by 7 bases; unmatched bases: 7. The CDR3 DNA follows: TGTGCCAGCAGCTACCTAGCGGGGGCGGGTGAGCAGTACTTC. It codes for CASSYLAGAGEQYF.

The chain uses TRBV11-2 and TRBJ2-1, with TRBD2 identical over 8 bases. Per germline, CDR1 SGHAT and CDR2 FQNNGV. The CDR3 runs to 13 residues. The V segment lost 5 bases and the J segment 4 bases; nucleotides outside the gene matches: 1. The CDR3, as DNA: TGTGCCAGCAGCGGGACTAGGTACAATGAGCAGTTCTTC. It is translated as CASSGTRYNEQFF.

The chain is built from TRBV4-3 and TRBJ2-3; no reliable D call. V was pared by 1 base and J by 0 bases, with 8 bases between. This CDR3 is built from 15 residues. Germline V gene sequence: CDR1 LGHNA, CDR2 YSLEER. In DNA, the CDR3 is TGCGCCAGCAGCCAAGGGGCGTCTAGCACAGATACGCAGTATTTT. This sequence encodes CASSQGASSTDTQYF.

This clonotype was observed once. For the CDR3, the DNA is TGTGCCAGCAGCTTAGTCGGGACTAGCGGATACAATGAGCAGTTCTTC. Translating gives CASSLVGTSGYNEQFF. The chain uses TRBV7-2 and TRBJ2-1, with 11 bases that match TRBD2. This CDR3 spans 16 amino acids. V lost 1 base to trimming and J lost 4 bases; unmatched junction nucleotides: 3. CDR1 SGHTA and CDR2 FQGNSA come from the germline V gene.

This chain joins TRBV6-1 and TRBJ2-7; TRBD2 agrees at 11 bases. Germline V gene data show CDR1 as MNHNS and CDR2 as SASEGT. Losses at the gene ends were 7 bases for V and 2 bases for J; bases not matched to a gene: 7. The CDR3 sequence is 15 residues long. The DNA of the CDR3 is TGTGCCAGCATCCCGACTAGCGGGACCGCCTACGAGCAGTACTTC. Protein product: CASIPTSGTAYEQYF.